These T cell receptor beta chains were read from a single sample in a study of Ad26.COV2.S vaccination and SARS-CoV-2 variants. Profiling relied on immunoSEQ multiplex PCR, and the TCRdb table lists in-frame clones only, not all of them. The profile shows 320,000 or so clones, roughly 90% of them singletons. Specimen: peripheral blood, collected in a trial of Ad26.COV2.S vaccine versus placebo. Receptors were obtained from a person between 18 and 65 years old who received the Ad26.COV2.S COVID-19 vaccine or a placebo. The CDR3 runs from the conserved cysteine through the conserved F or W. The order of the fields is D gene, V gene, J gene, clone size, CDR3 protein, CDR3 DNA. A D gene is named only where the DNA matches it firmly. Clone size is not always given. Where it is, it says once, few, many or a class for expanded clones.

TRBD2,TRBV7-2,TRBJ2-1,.,CASSLGTSGNEQFF,TGTGCCAGCAGCTTGGGGACTAGCGGTAATGAGCAGTTCTTC
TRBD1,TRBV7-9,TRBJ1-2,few,CASSLLTGVDGYTF,TGTGCCAGCAGCCTACTTACAGGGGTCGATGGCTACACCTTC
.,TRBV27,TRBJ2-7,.,CASSLGRGYEQYF,TGTGCCAGCAGTTTAGGGCGGGGCTACGAGCAGTACTTC
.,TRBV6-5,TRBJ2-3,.,CASRWAGSGTDTQYF,TGTGCCAGCAGATGGGCGGGATCGGGCACAGATACGCAGTATTTT
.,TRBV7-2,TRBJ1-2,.,CASSFLSPPGGAKAGYTF,TGTGCCAGCAGCTTTCTGAGTCCCCCCGGAGGGGCTAAGGCGGGCTACACCTTC
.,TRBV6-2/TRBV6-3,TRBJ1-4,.,CASSSVLYPNEKLFF,TGTGCCAGCAGTTCCGTTCTCTACCCTAATGAAAAACTGTTTTTT
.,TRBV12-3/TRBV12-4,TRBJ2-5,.,CASSLAEETQYF,TGTGCCAGCAGCTTAGCGGAAGAGACCCAGTACTTC
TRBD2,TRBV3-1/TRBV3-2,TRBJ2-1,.,CASSHRSGRSYNEQFF,TGTGCCAGCAGCCACAGAAGCGGGAGGTCCTACAATGAGCAGTTCTTC
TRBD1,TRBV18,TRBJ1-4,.,CASSRGQGTNEKLFF,TGTGCCAGCTCACGCGGACAGGGAACTAATGAAAAACTGTTTTTT
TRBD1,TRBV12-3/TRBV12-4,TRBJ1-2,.,CASRGTGNYGYTF,TGTGCCAGCAGAGGGACAGGGAACTATGGCTACACCTTC
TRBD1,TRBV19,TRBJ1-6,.,CASSQGQGGNSPLHF,TGTGCCAGTAGCCAGGGACAGGGGGGAAATTCACCCCTCCACTTT
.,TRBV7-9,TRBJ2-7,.,CASSLSYEQYF,TGTGCCAGCAGCTTAAGCTACGAGCAGTACTTC
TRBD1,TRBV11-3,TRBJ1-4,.,CASSVGQERFNEKLFF,TGTGCCAGCAGCGTAGGACAGGAAAGATTTAATGAAAAACTGTTTTTT
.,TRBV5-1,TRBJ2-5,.,CASRVQAITETQYF,TGCGCCAGCAGGGTACAGGCCATCACAGAGACCCAGTACTTC
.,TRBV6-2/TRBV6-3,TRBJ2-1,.,CASSYSWNNEQFF,TGTGCCAGCAGTTACTCTTGGAACAATGAGCAGTTCTTC
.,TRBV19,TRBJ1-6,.,CASQAEMWSYNSPLHF,TGTGCCAGTCAGGCAGAGATGTGGTCCTATAATTCACCCCTCCACTTT
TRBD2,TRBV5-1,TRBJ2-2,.,CASSSGGLAGVGAGELFF,TGCGCCAGCAGCTCCGGCGGGCTAGCGGGAGTGGGTGCCGGGGAGCTGTTTTTT
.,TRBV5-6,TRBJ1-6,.,CASSPGRESYNSPLHF,TGTGCCAGCAGCCCCGGGAGAGAGTCCTATAATTCACCCCTCCACTTT
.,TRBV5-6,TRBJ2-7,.,CASSLENSEQYF,TGTGCCAGCAGCTTGGAGAACAGTGAGCAGTACTTC
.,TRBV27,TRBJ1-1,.,CASSYSQAGNTEAFF,TGTGCCAGCAGTTACTCCCAGGCAGGGAACACTGAAGCTTTCTTT
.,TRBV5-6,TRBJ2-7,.,CASSFPTAAYEQYF,TGTGCCAGCAGCTTTCCGACAGCTGCCTACGAGCAGTACTTC
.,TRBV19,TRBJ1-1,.,CASSIDTGLNTEAFF,TGTGCCAGTAGTATAGATACAGGACTGAACACTGAAGCTTTCTTT
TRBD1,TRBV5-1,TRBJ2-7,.,CASSPTLRQGNAYEQYF,TGCGCCAGCAGCCCGACCCTCCGACAGGGTAACGCCTACGAGCAGTACTTC
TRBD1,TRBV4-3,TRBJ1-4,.,CASSQDYRGSEKLFF,TGCGCCAGCAGCCAAGATTACAGGGGTAGTGAAAAACTGTTTTTT
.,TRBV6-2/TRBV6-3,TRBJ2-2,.,CASSWTKVAGELFF,TGTGCCAGCAGTTGGACTAAGGTAGCCGGGGAGCTGTTTTTT
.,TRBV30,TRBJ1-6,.,CARPPGIF,TGTGCCCGACCTCCCGGGATTTTT
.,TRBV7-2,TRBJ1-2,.,CASTPGTGLGGYTF,TGTGCCAGCACCCCGGGAACAGGGCTGGGCGGCTACACCTTC
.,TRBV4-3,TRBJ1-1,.,CASSQEGAEAFF,TGCGCCAGCAGCCAAGAGGGGGCTGAAGCTTTCTTT
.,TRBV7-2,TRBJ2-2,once,CASSLAWGPGELFF,TGTGCCAGCAGCTTAGCCTGGGGTCCCGGGGAGCTGTTTTTT
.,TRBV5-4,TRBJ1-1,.,CASSPRDNGKHWNTEAFF,TGTGCCAGCAGCCCACGGGACAATGGGAAGCATTGGAACACTGAAGCTTTCTTT
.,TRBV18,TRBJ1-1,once,CASSHPRGASFTEAFF,TGTGCCAGCTCACACCCTAGGGGGGCGTCATTCACTGAAGCTTTCTTT
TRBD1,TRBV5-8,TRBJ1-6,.,CASSPDRANSPLHF,TGTGCCAGCAGCCCAGACAGGGCGAATTCACCCCTCCACTTT
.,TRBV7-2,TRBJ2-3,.,CASSSRTTDTQYF,TGTGCCAGCAGCTCCAGGACGACAGATACGCAGTATTTT
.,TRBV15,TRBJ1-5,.,CATSSFNQPQHF,TGTGCCACCAGCAGCTTTAATCAGCCCCAGCATTTT
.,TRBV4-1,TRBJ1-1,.,CASSQERWFRENTEAFF,TGCGCCAGCAGCCAAGAAAGGTGGTTCAGGGAAAACACTGAAGCTTTCTTT
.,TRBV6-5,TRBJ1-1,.,CASSYGWVGTEAFF,TGTGCCAGCAGTTACGGCTGGGTGGGCACTGAAGCTTTCTTT
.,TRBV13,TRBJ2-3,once,CASSYPQITDTQYF,TGTGCCAGCAGTTATCCCCAAATCACAGATACGCAGTATTTT
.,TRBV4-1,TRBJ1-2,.,CASSQEVSNYGYTF,TGCGCCAGCAGCCAAGAAGTCAGTAACTATGGCTACACCTTC
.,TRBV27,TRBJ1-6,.,CASSPSAGNYNSPLHF,TGTGCCAGCAGTCCCTCGGCAGGGAATTATAATTCACCCCTCCACTTT
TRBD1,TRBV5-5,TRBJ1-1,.,CASSLVQGGNTEAFF,TGTGCCAGCAGCTTGGTCCAGGGGGGGAACACTGAAGCTTTCTTT
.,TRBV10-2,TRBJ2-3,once,CASTPRERTDTQYF,TGCGCCAGCACTCCTCGCGAGCGCACAGATACGCAGTATTTT
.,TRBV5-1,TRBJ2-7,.,CASSNFQGNSYEQYF,TGCGCCAGCAGCAACTTCCAGGGCAACTCCTACGAGCAGTACTTC
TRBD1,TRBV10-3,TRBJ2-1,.,CATLGLGQKDFHSYNEQFF,TGTGCCACCCTCGGATTGGGACAGAAAGATTTTCACTCCTACAATGAGCAGTTCTTC